The TCR beta chain described here comes from a study of blood T cells in healthy people across ages. For this clonotype: The junction differs from germline at one of its ends, possibly a read error.

Caucasian individuals from Russia who were healthy and aged roughly 6 to 95 acted as donors. A second PCR, run for about 6 to 12 cycles, used a sample-barcoded 5' primer plus a J-beta primer mix. Every cDNA molecule bore a tag from a template-switch adaptor containing 12 random nucleotides. Each of the samples gave a minimum of 2.5 million paired-end reads that contained CDR3. TCRdb called the 5' RACE reads again in MiXCR, with one record for every CDR3 protein. The repertoire holds about 1.6 million distinct CDR3 sequences, with about 31% as singletons. The origin of this receptor is a woman aged 25-40 years in good health. Sequenced: blood.

The DNA of the CDR3 is TGTGCCGCCAGCAGAGCTGGGACAGGAGCTAACTATGGCTACACCTTC. Residues: CAASRAGTGANYGYTF. The chain combines TRBV15 with TRBJ1-2; 8 positions agree with TRBD1. CDR1 LNHNV and CDR2 YYDKDF come from the germline V gene (reference sequence). The CDR3 extends over 16 amino acids.